This T cell receptor beta chain was recorded in a study of T cell changes during pregnancy in multiple sclerosis. The length of the CDR3 is 13 residues. CDR1 is MNHEY, CDR2 SMNVEV, per germline (reference sequence). V lost 0 bases, J lost 4 bases, and 6 bases lay in between. To note about this clone: Other nucleotide sequences from this sample produce the same CDR3.

Assay used: immunoSEQ multiplex PCR; TCRdb lists only in-frame clones, some missing. Counted here are 98,000 or so clones, 85% to 95% occurring once; the ten biggest clones make up around 0.99%. The rearrangement links TRBV27 to TRBJ1-1; D not resolved. The clonotype comes from a female donor with multiple sclerosis, enrolled in a pregnancy study. The sequencing used peripheral blood, collected after pregnancy. The CDR3 bases are TGTGCCAGCAGTTTATCACGGGGCACTGAAGCTTTCTTT. It specifies CASSLSRGTEAFF.